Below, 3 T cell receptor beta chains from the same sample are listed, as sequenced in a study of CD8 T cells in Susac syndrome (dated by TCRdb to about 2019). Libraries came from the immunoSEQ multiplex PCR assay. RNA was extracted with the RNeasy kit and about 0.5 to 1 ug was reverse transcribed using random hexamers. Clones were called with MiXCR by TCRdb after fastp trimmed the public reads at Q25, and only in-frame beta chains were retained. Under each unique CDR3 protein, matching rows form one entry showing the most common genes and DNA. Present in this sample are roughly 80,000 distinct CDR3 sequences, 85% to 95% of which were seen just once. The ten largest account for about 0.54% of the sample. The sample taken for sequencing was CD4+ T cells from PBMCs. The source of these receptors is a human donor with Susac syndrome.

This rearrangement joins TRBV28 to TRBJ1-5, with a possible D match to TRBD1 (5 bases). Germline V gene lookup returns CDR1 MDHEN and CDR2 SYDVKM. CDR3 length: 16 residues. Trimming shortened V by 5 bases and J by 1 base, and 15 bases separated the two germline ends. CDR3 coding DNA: TGTGCCAGCAGTCCTCGGGGCTTAGGGAGCAATCAGCCCCAGCATTTT. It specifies CASSPRGLGSNQPQHF. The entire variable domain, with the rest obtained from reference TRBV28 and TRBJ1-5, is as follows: DVKVTQSSRYLVKRTGEKVFLECVQDMDHENMFWYRQDPGLGLRLIYFSYDVKMKEKGDIPEGYSVSREKKERFSLILESASTNQTSMYLCASSPRGLGSNQPQHFGDGTRLSIL.

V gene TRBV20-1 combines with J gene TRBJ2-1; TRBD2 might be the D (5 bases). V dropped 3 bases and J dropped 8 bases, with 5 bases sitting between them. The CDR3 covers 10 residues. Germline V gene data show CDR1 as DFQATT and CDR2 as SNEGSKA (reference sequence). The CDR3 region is CSASGDEQFF. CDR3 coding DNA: TGCAGTGCTAGCGGGGATGAGCAGTTCTTC.

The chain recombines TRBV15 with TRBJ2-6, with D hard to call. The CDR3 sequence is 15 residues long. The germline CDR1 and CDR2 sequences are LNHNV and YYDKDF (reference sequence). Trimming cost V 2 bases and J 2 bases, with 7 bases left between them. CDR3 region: CATSRSATGANVLTF. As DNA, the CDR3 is TGTGCCACCAGCAGAAGCGCAACTGGGGCCAACGTCCTGACTTTC.